A selection of T cell receptor beta chains follows, all from one sample in a study of cytomegalovirus exposure and HLA in healthy donors. TCRdb keeps only in-frame clones here, not all; method: immunoSEQ multiplex PCR. The data show 90,000 or so clones, approximately 96% seen once. Input material: PBMCs. Source of these receptors: a man between 18 and 29 years old in good health and CMV-seronegative. The CDR3 runs from the conserved cysteine through the conserved F or W. Some rows mark clone size as missing; the rest say once, few, many or name a class of expanded clone.

- TRBJ2-7 TRBV10-3 CAISRLAGYEQYF
- TRBJ1-4 TRBV11-2 CASSFWGEGEKLFF
- TRBJ1-1 TRBV5-6 CASSLTGLGEAFF
- TRBJ2-4 TRBV28 CASSFYYKNIQYF
- TRBJ2-5 TRBV9 CASSVAVAAETQYF
- TRBJ2-3 TRBV18 CASSRDSSTDTQYF
- TRBJ1-2 TRBV6-5 CASSYTGQPDYGYTF
- TRBJ1-4 TRBV6-5 CASSYDRGSTNEKLFF
- TRBJ2-1 TRBV7-3 CASSPQGLGEQFF
- TRBJ1-3 TRBV7-2 CASSFLGNTIYF
few TRBJ2-1 TRBV6-4 CASSPVAGANEQFF
once TRBJ2-7 TRBV28 CASKSPTVYEQYF
- TRBJ1-2 TRBV19 CASSPQPGRPGSFYGYTF
few TRBJ1-5 TRBV19 CASRGVGEGNQPQHF
- TRBJ1-2 TRBV19 CASSRAKGAAYGYTF
- TRBJ2-2 TRBV5-1 CASSSAGTSTGELFF
- TRBJ2-2 TRBV7-2 CASSRQGPGELFF
- TRBJ2-7 TRBV7-9 CASSSPRLADSYEQYF
- TRBJ1-4 TRBV30 CAWSGGTGGEKLFF
- TRBJ2-7 TRBV5-1 CASSPPTSGTIEQYF
- TRBJ2-5 TRBV7-8 CASSFGLEETQYF
- TRBJ1-3 TRBV6-5 CASSYSPGAGNTIYF
- TRBJ1-3 TRBV11-3 CASSSGTVSGNTIYF
- TRBJ2-5 TRBV5-1 CASSSQETQYF
- TRBJ2-7 TRBV11-2 CASSPHASGTGGYF
- TRBJ2-5 TRBV7-9 CASRNDRGQETQYF
- TRBJ2-1 TRBV11-2 CASSLVSGRKYNEQFF
- TRBJ1-1 TRBV25-1 CASSGGIGGAFF